The rows below give T cell receptor beta chains drawn from one sample of a study of T cell responses to AZD1222 COVID-19 vaccine. Repertoires were generated with immunoSEQ multiplex PCR, while TCRdb's copy carries only in-frame clones and drops some. This table has 80,000 to 95,000 clones, 88% appearing once. Sequencing was performed on peripheral blood, taken 28 days after the second AZD1222 dose. All receptors come from an adult who received the AZD1222 COVID-19 vaccine. Both conserved end residues are part of each CDR3. The D gene is left open where the match is weak. Clone size is stated in some rows and not others, as once, few, many or a class when expanded.

clone_size	v_call	d_call	j_call	cdr3_aa	cdr3_nt
.	TRBV3-1/TRBV3-2	.	TRBJ1-1	CASSPKEGGRRNTEAFF	TGTGCCAGCAGCCCTAAGGAAGGAGGGCGGAGGAACACTGAAGCTTTCTTT
.	TRBV6-5	TRBD1	TRBJ1-2	CASRTSGTGGDGYTF	TGTGCCAGCAGAACCTCCGGGACAGGGGGCGATGGCTACACCTTC
.	TRBV5-1	.	TRBJ2-2	CASSLSGAGRELFF	TGCGCCAGCAGCTTGAGTGGTGCGGGCAGGGAGCTGTTTTTT
few	TRBV7-9	TRBD2	TRBJ2-5	CASSLALGTSVQETQYF	TGTGCCAGCAGCTTAGCCTTGGGGACTAGCGTCCAAGAGACCCAGTACTTC
few	TRBV5-4	.	TRBJ2-1	CASSLSGGLGNEQFF	TGTGCCAGCAGCTTAAGTGGAGGACTGGGCAATGAGCAGTTCTTC
.	TRBV18	.	TRBJ2-5	CASSPPRPGEWETQYF	TGTGCCAGCTCACCACCGAGGCCGGGAGAGTGGGAGACCCAGTACTTC
few	TRBV4-3	TRBD1	TRBJ1-2	CASSQDSRGGNYGYTF	TGCGCCAGCAGCCAAGATTCACGAGGGGGCAACTATGGCTACACCTTC
.	TRBV30	.	TRBJ1-5	CAWSAKGWNQPQHF	TGTGCCTGGAGTGCAAAGGGTTGGAATCAGCCCCAGCATTTT
.	TRBV6-2/TRBV6-3	.	TRBJ2-1	CASSYRPDYNEQFF	TGTGCCAGCAGTTACCGCCCGGACTACAATGAGCAGTTCTTC
.	TRBV27	.	TRBJ2-7	CASSPGITYEQYF	TGTGCCAGCAGTCCAGGGATTACCTACGAGCAGTACTTC
.	TRBV7-9	TRBD1	TRBJ1-4	CASSQIPGQGSNGEKLFF	TGTGCCAGCAGCCAGATTCCGGGACAGGGTTCTAATGGCGAAAAACTGTTTTTT
.	TRBV28	.	TRBJ2-2	CASSPLSGTGELFF	TGTGCCAGCAGCCCTCTTAGTGGCACCGGGGAGCTGTTTTTT
.	TRBV6-2/TRBV6-3	TRBD1	TRBJ1-5	CASSYAGGLNQPQHF	TGTGCCAGCAGTTACGCAGGGGGTCTAAATCAGCCCCAGCATTTT
few	TRBV4-1	TRBD1	TRBJ2-2	CASSPGTAGELFF	TGCGCCAGCAGCCCCGGGACAGCAGGGGAGCTGTTTTTT
.	TRBV19	TRBD1	TRBJ1-1	CASRYRGEGTEAFF	TGTGCCAGTAGATACAGGGGGGAAGGCACTGAAGCTTTCTTT
.	TRBV6-5	.	TRBJ1-1	CASGNTEAFF	TGTGCCAGCGGAAACACTGAAGCTTTCTTT
.	TRBV4-1	.	TRBJ2-5	CASSQERPFQTGTQETQYF	TGCGCCAGCAGCCAAGAGAGGCCGTTTCAAACCGGGACGCAAGAGACCCAGTACTTC
.	TRBV10-1	TRBD2	TRBJ2-3	CASSEGTSGSDTQYF	TGCGCCAGCAGTGAGGGGACTAGCGGGAGTGATACGCAGTATTTT
.	TRBV20-1	.	TRBJ2-1	CSASTRDSTYNEQFF	TGCAGTGCTAGTACCCGGGACTCCACATACAATGAGCAGTTCTTC
.	TRBV2	.	TRBJ1-2	CASSEGVVPNYGYTF	TGTGCCAGCAGTGAAGGTGTGGTCCCGAACTATGGCTACACCTTC
.	TRBV4-1	TRBD1	TRBJ1-5	CASSQGTVSNQPQHF	TGCGCCAGCAGCCAGGGGACAGTTAGCAATCAGCCCCAGCATTTT
.	TRBV3-1/TRBV3-2	TRBD2	TRBJ2-1	CASSQFSNSGRSRNEQFF	TGTGCCAGCAGCCAATTTTCCAATAGCGGGAGAAGTCGGAATGAGCAGTTCTTC
.	TRBV12-5	TRBD2	TRBJ2-1	CASGQWGRAGSYNEQFF	TGTGCTAGTGGTCAATGGGGGAGGGCCGGATCCTACAATGAGCAGTTCTTC
.	TRBV7-9	TRBD2	TRBJ2-1	CASSANLAGVVTEQFF	TGTGCCAGCAGCGCTAACCTAGCGGGAGTAGTTACTGAGCAGTTCTTC
few	TRBV6-6	.	TRBJ2-1	CATTLDGGTNEQFF	TGTGCCACCACACTAGACGGGGGAACAAATGAGCAGTTCTTC
.	TRBV5-1	TRBD1	TRBJ1-2	CASSITGDYGYTF	TGCGCCAGCAGCATAACAGGGGACTATGGCTACACCTTC
.	TRBV7-6	TRBD1	TRBJ1-2	CASSLGQDYGYTF	TGTGCCAGCAGCTTGGGACAGGATTATGGCTACACCTTC
.	TRBV5-1	.	TRBJ1-4	CASSSQGDANEKLFF	TGCGCCAGCAGTTCCCAGGGAGACGCGAATGAAAAACTGTTTTTT
once	TRBV21-1	.	TRBJ2-2	CATPPQGRLPCAGELFF	TGTGCCACCCCCCCACAAGGTAGACTACCCTGTGCCGGGGAGCTGTTTTTT